What follows are 29 T cell receptor beta chains derived from one specimen sequenced in a study of blood T cell repertoires in COVID-19. The repertoire was sequenced with immunoSEQ multiplex PCR; TCRdb's copy has only in-frame clones and lacks some. The data hold around 86,000 clones, with 70% to 90% observed a single time. Sample: peripheral blood. The source of these receptors is a human donor with acute or convalescent COVID-19. The donor label of this sample is uncertain.

The gene calls are TRBV6-6 and TRBJ2-5, with D possibly TRBD2 on 5 matching bases. This CDR3 has 13 residues. V gave up 2 bases and J gave up 5 bases, with 9 bases separating them. Germline lookup yields CDR1 MNHNY and CDR2 SVGAGI (reference sequence). In DNA form, the CDR3 reads TGTGCCAGCAGTTACGGGAGTCCGGAGACCCAGTACTTC. Translated, it gives CASSYGSPETQYF.

The chain uses TRBV27 and TRBJ1-1; D is possibly TRBD1 (5 bases). V was clipped by 5 bases and J by 4 bases, with 11 bases between them. The CDR3 extends over 13 amino acids. Germline V gene data show CDR1 as MNHEY and CDR2 as SMNVEV (reference sequence). The CDR3 nucleotides read TGTGCCAGCAGTCCTCGACAGATCACTGAAGCTTTCTTT. Translated: CASSPRQITEAFF.

This clone came up once. V and J are TRBV7-3 and TRBJ2-7; D may be TRBD2 (6 bases). The germline V gene encodes CDR1 SGHTA and CDR2 FQGTGA. The CDR3 contains 14 residues. V was pared by 2 bases and J by 7 bases, with 15 bases between. CDR3 region: CASSLFGGGREQYF. Here the CDR3 DNA reads TGTGCCAGCAGCTTATTTGGTGGAGGGCGGGAGCAGTACTTC.

This CDR3 reads CASSLKEVMRLAGTSTDTQYF. The CDR3, as DNA: TGTGCCAGCAGCTTAAAAGAGGTCATGAGACTAGCGGGGACTAGCACAGATACGCAGTATTTT. The chain employs TRBV7-6 and TRBJ2-3; 11 positions match TRBD2. V lost 2 bases and J lost 0; bases outside the gene matches: 16. CDR3 length: 21 residues. Germline V gene sequence: CDR1 SGHVS, CDR2 FNYEAQ.

The chain employs TRBV3-1 (or the pseudogene TRBV3-2) and TRBJ2-5; 9 positions match TRBD2. Germline V gene lookup returns CDR1 LGHDT and CDR2 YNNKEL (reference sequence). With V trimmed by 2 bases and J by 1 base, 5 bases remained unmatched. The CDR3 has 16 residues. The CDR3 coding sequence is TGTGCCAGCAGCCAACCCGGGACTAGCAGCCAAGAGACCCAGTACTTC. Protein sequence: CASSQPGTSSQETQYF.

V gene TRBV29-1 combines with J gene TRBJ1-2; TRBD1 matches at 9 bases. The V gene end was trimmed by 0 bases and the J gene end by 4 bases; junction bases not matched to a gene: 6. CDR3 length: 15 residues. Germline assignment: CDR1 SQVTM and CDR2 ANQGSEA. The CDR3 sequence is CSVEDTRDRAYGYTF. The CDR3, as DNA: TGCAGCGTTGAAGACACCCGGGACAGGGCCTATGGCTACACCTTC.

The CDR3 sequence is CASHRGNSNYGYTF. CDR3 DNA sequence: TGTGCCAGTCACAGGGGAAACTCTAACTATGGCTACACCTTC. The rearrangement uses TRBV6-6 and TRBJ1-2, with TRBD1 identical over 7 bases. The CDR3 has 14 residues. Germline values: CDR1 MNHNY, CDR2 SVGAGI (reference sequence). The ends lost 9 bases at V and 0 bases at J; junction bases unmatched: 7.

The CDR3 reads CASSPSGGADTQYF. The CDR3 nucleotides read TGCGCCAGCAGCCCTAGCGGGGGAGCAGATACGCAGTATTTT. The rearrangement uses TRBV4-1 and TRBJ2-3; TRBD2 aligns across 10 bases. Germline trimming cut 4 bases from V and 4 bases from J; bases unmatched to any gene: 2. Germline CDR1 and CDR2: MGHRA and YSYEKL. This CDR3 contains 14 residues.

This clone was picked up one time. The V and J genes are TRBV19 and TRBJ2-1, with TRBD1 matching over 8 bases. The CDR3 has 13 amino acids. V trimming: 6 bases; J trimming: 7 bases; junction bases outside the gene matches: 5. Germline V gives CDR1 LNHDA, CDR2 SQIVND (reference sequence). The CDR3 sequence is CASRATGGNEQFF. The DNA of the CDR3 is TGTGCCAGTAGGGCAACAGGGGGAAATGAGCAGTTCTTC.

This chain uses TRBV4-3 with TRBJ2-3, with a tentative D call TRBD1 (5 bases). Germline CDR1 and CDR2: LGHNA and YSLEER. The CDR3 loop spans 14 amino acids. Trimming removed 4 bases from V and 2 bases from J, with 10 bases in between. The CDR3, as DNA: TGCGCCAGCAGCCGTTCCAGGGACACAGATACGCAGTATTTT. Its translation is CASSRSRDTDTQYF.

The chain uses TRBV24-1 and TRBJ2-7; 12 nucleotides align to TRBD1. In germline, CDR1 is KGHDR, CDR2 SFDVKD. This CDR3 is 16 amino acids long. The V gene end was trimmed by 5 bases and the J gene end by 5 bases; junction bases not matched to a gene: 9. CDR3 sequence: CATSGRGTGGYHEQYF. CDR3 DNA sequence: TGTGCCACCAGTGGCCGAGGGACAGGGGGCTACCACGAGCAGTACTTC.

This sequence joins TRBV7-9 and TRBJ1-1, with D perhaps matching TRBD1 (5 bases). V was pared by 1 base and J by 0 bases, with 15 bases between. This CDR3 spans 17 amino acids. Germline V gene data show CDR1 as SEHNR and CDR2 as FQNEAQ (reference sequence). Here the CDR3 reads CASSLVMGQGLNTEAFF. The CDR3 region has the DNA TGTGCCAGCAGCTTAGTAATGGGGCAGGGTCTGAACACTGAAGCTTTCTTT.

Only a few counts were recorded for this clone. This rearrangement joins TRBV10-3 to TRBJ2-7; 7 nucleotides line up with TRBD1. CDR3 size: 13 residues. The V gene's germline CDR1 is ENHRY and CDR2 SYGVKD. With V trimmed by 5 bases and J by 2 bases, 3 bases remained unmatched. The CDR3 DNA reads TGTGCCATCAGTTCGACAGGGCCCTACGAGCAGTACTTC. It translates to CAISSTGPYEQYF.

J is TRBJ2-5 and V is TRBV10-3, with 8 bases fitting TRBD1. V lost 0 bases and J lost 7; bases outside the gene matches: 4. Looked up from germline, CDR1 is ENHRY and CDR2 is SYGVKD. CDR3 length: 14 amino acids. The CDR3, as DNA: TGTGCCATCAGTGAGTCAGTACAGGGGGGGACCCAGTACTTC. Translation gives CAISESVQGGTQYF.

The chain is built from TRBV12-5 and TRBJ2-3; 9 nucleotides agree with TRBD1. Germline CDR1 LGHNT, CDR2 FRNRAP. The V and J ends lost 6 bases and 0 bases, in that order; junction bases with no gene match: 10. The CDR3 totals 17 residues. CDR3 amino acids: CASGSGTGPTSTDTQYF. As DNA, the CDR3 is TGTGCTAGTGGATCCGGGACAGGGCCTACTAGCACAGATACGCAGTATTTT.

The J gene is TRBJ2-5, the V gene TRBV18; maybe TRBD1 (5 bases). CDR1 is KGHSH, CDR2 LQKENI, per germline. With 3 bases removed from V and 5 bases from J, the gap between germline ends came to 16 bases. This CDR3 has 15 amino acids. The CDR3 nucleotides are TGTGCCAGCTCACCCAACCCAAGGGGTGGGGAGACCCAGTACTTC. Its translation is CASSPNPRGGETQYF.

This clone was detected only a few times. The chain carries TRBV5-1 and TRBJ1-1, with no clear D. The CDR3 extends over 15 amino acids. Trimming pared 0 bases from V and 1 base from J, leaving 10 bases between. Germline CDR1 and CDR2: SGHRS and YFSETQ. CDR3 coding DNA: TGCGCCAGCAGCTTGGCAGGCAGCCAGAACACTGAAGCTTTCTTT. As protein: CASSLAGSQNTEAFF.

This sequence joins TRBV10-3 and TRBJ2-1; TRBD1 aligns across 9 bases. The CDR3 sequence is 12 residues long. CDR1 is ENHRY, CDR2 SYGVKD, per germline. Germline trimming cut 10 bases from V and 6 bases from J; bases unmatched to any gene: 4. The chain's CDR3 is CANSDRGNEQFF. The CDR3 region has the DNA TGTGCCAACTCGGACAGGGGCAATGAGCAGTTCTTC.

V usage is TRBV25-1 and J usage is TRBJ1-5; D is unresolved. Trimming shortened V by 6 bases and J by 0 bases, and 12 bases separated the two germline ends. This CDR3 has 15 residues. The V gene's germline CDR1 is MGHDK and CDR2 SYGVNS. The CDR3 loop reads CASRKADDSNQPQHF. DNA of the CDR3: TGTGCCAGCAGGAAAGCGGACGATAGCAATCAGCCCCAGCATTTT. Full variable domain (outside the CDR3, taken from reference TRBV25-1 and TRBJ1-5): EADIYQTPRYLVIGTGKKITLECSQTMGHDKMYWYQQDPGMELHLIHYSYGVNSTEKGDLSSESTVSRIRTEHFPLTLESARPSHTSQYLCASRKADDSNQPQHFGDGTRLSIL.

The chain uses TRBV5-8 and TRBJ1-2; D uncertain. CDR1 is SGHTS, CDR2 YDEGEE, per germline. This CDR3 has 14 amino acids. Trimming removed 4 bases at V and 3 bases at J, with 13 bases between. Here the CDR3 reads CASSLGWAYYGYTF. CDR3 nucleotides: TGTGCCAGCAGCCTCGGTTGGGCGTACTATGGCTACACCTTC.

This chain joins TRBV19 and TRBJ2-7, with D maybe TRBD1 (6 bases). V lost 10 bases and J lost 2, with 12 bases in between. The CDR3 runs to 12 residues. Germline V gene data show CDR1 as LNHDA and CDR2 as SQIVND (reference sequence). CDR3 in amino acids: CAIGTPPYEQYF. CDR3 DNA sequence: TGTGCCATCGGGACACCCCCCTACGAGCAGTACTTC.

This clone occurred once. The chain is built from TRBV11-3 and TRBJ2-6; D remains unclear. The CDR3 totals 21 residues. V was clipped by 4 bases and J by 0 bases, with 25 bases between them. Per germline, CDR1 SGHNT and CDR2 YENEEA. For the CDR3, the DNA is TGTGCCAGCAGCTCAGACGGGTGGTTTCACCAACCTCCCTCTGGGGCCAACGTCCTGACTTTC. Amino acid sequence: CASSSDGWFHQPPSGANVLTF.

This chain links TRBV10-3 with TRBJ1-6, with 7 bases aligning to TRBD1. Germline loops: CDR1 ENHRY, CDR2 SYGVKD. The V gene end was trimmed by 5 bases and the J gene end by 3 bases; junction bases not matched to a gene: 7. The CDR3 loop spans 16 amino acids. As DNA, the CDR3 is TGTGCCATCAGTAGACAGGGAAGGAACTATAATTCACCCCTCCACTTT. Its protein is CAISRQGRNYNSPLHF.

This chain uses TRBV3-1 (or the pseudogene TRBV3-2) with TRBJ1-1; D not certain. CDR1 is LGHDT and CDR2 is YNNKEL in the germline V gene (reference sequence). CDR3 length: 14 amino acids. Trimming stripped 4 bases from V and 2 bases from J, with 11 bases between. The chain's CDR3 is CASSPQVRNTEAFF. In DNA, the CDR3 is TGTGCCAGCAGCCCCCAGGTAAGAAACACTGAAGCTTTCTTT.

This clone was found once. The chain has TRBV5-1 and TRBJ1-6; tentatively, D is TRBD1 (6 bases). There are 15 residues in the CDR3. The ends were cut back, 0 bases at V and 9 bases at J, with 13 bases in the middle. In germline, CDR1 is SGHRS, CDR2 YFSETQ. The CDR3 nucleotides are TGCGCCAGCAGCTTGGACAGGGAAAGAGGTTCACCCCTCCACTTT. This sequence encodes CASSLDRERGSPLHF.

V usage is TRBV10-1 and J usage is TRBJ1-2; perhaps TRBD1 as D (5 bases). V was clipped by 6 bases and J by 8 bases, with 25 bases between them. Germline values: CDR1 WNHNN, CDR2 SYGVQD (reference sequence). CDR3 length equals 16 residues. For the CDR3, the DNA is TGCGCCAGCAGCCAAGGCGCGCTTGGGGCAGAAGACGGCTACACCTTC. Translation gives CASSQGALGAEDGYTF.

The chain couples TRBV24-1 to TRBJ1-2; D remains unclear. V gave up 6 bases and J gave up 2 bases, with 12 bases separating them. CDR3 length: 14 amino acids. Germline V gene sequence: CDR1 KGHDR, CDR2 SFDVKD. CDR3 sequence reads: CATSSINLNYGYTF. The CDR3 region has the DNA TGTGCCACCAGTTCGATAAACTTGAACTATGGCTACACCTTC.

The J gene is TRBJ2-1, the V gene TRBV9, with 10 bases matching TRBD2. The CDR3 is made up of 15 amino acids. Unmatched junction bases numbered 6, after V lost 0 bases and J lost 9 bases. CDR1 and CDR2 (germline): SGDLS, YYNGEE. The CDR3 bases are TGTGCCAGCAGCGTAGCTCCGGGACTAGCGATTGAGCAGTTCTTC. It is translated as CASSVAPGLAIEQFF. The full variable domain, rest sourced from reference TRBV9 and TRBJ2-1, is DSGVTQTPKHLITATGQRVTLRCSPRSGDLSVYWYQQSLDQGLQFLIQYYNGEERAKGNILERFSAQQFPDLHSELNLSSLELGDSALYFCASSVAPGLAIEQFFGPGTRLTVL.

V is TRBV10-2 and J is TRBJ1-1; weak D call: TRBD1 (5 bases). Germline CDR1 is WSHSY and CDR2 is SAAADI. The length of the CDR3 is 14 residues. With 4 bases removed from V and 1 base from J, the gap between germline ends came to 10 bases. CDR3 in DNA: TGCGCCAGCAGTGGGGGGGATAGGAACACTGAAGCTTTCTTT. It is translated as CASSGGDRNTEAFF.